The present TCR beta chain was sequenced within a study of blood T cell repertoires in COVID-19. Study in general: Samples came from the United States, Italy and Spain, spanning acute and convalescent COVID-19. Sample material is recorded as cDNA or gDNA derived from T cells, B-cell-depleted T cells, or PBMCs.

Trimming cost V 5 bases and J 2 bases; bases outside gene matches: 6. This CDR3 is 15 amino acids long. CDR1 is MNHEY and CDR2 is SMNVEV in the germline V gene (reference sequence). Using immunoSEQ multiplex PCR, the repertoire was profiled, and TCRdb retains in-frame clones only, with some absent. The data contain approximately 120,000 clones, about 70% of them seen just once; the ten biggest clones take up around 5.5%. Sequences were obtained from peripheral blood. This chain links TRBV27 with TRBJ2-5; 9 positions match TRBD1. This clonotype originated in a man aged 55-75 years with acute or convalescent COVID-19. The CDR3 nucleotides are TGTGCCAGCAGTGACCTGGGGACAGGGCAAGAGACCCAGTACTTC. This encodes CASSDLGTGQETQYF.